The 8 T cell receptor beta chains given below trace back to one sample, sequenced in a study of CD8+ T cells in alopecia areata. cDNA reverse transcribed from extracted RNA served as the sequencing template. Using immunoSEQ multiplex PCR, the repertoire was profiled, and TCRdb retains in-frame clones only, with some absent. The table shows 200,000 to 250,000 clones, with about 64% occurring only once. The treatment is: oral pan-JAK inhibitor, 5-10 mg twice daily. The source material was CD4+ T cells sorted from blood, sampled at week 4, from a patient treated with tofacitinib. The receptors originated from a human donor with alopecia areata.

The rearrangement joins TRBV7-9 to TRBJ2-1; D not certain. The CDR3 length is 16 residues. Germline V gene sequence: CDR1 SEHNR, CDR2 FQNEAQ (reference sequence). V lost 1 base, J lost 0 bases, and 10 bases lay in between. This chain's CDR3 is CASSLEGSSSYNEQFF. CDR3 bases: TGTGCCAGCAGCTTAGAGGGCTCCTCCTCCTACAATGAGCAGTTCTTC.

J is TRBJ1-2 and V is TRBV15; D remains unclear. This CDR3 is built from 16 residues. Trimming left V 0 bases short and J 1 base short, with 12 bases between. Germline V gives CDR1 LNHNV, CDR2 YYDKDF (reference sequence). Here the CDR3 DNA reads TGTGCCACCAGCAGAGAGGGCAGGCGCGGTAACTATGGCTACACCTTC. Translation gives CATSREGRRGNYGYTF.

The genes are TRBV4-3 and TRBJ2-5, with no clear D. CDR3 length: 15 amino acids. CDR1 is LGHNA, CDR2 YSLEER, per germline. Trimming removed 0 bases from V and 3 bases from J, with 11 bases in between. Here the CDR3 DNA reads TGCGCCAGCAGCCAAGATTTGGCACAAGAAGAGACCCAGTACTTC. It codes for CASSQDLAQEETQYF.

About this clone: Other nucleotide sequences from this sample produce the same CDR3. The chain uses TRBV5-1 and TRBJ2-5, with TRBD2 matching 11 bases. Trimming removed 4 bases from V and 4 bases from J; junction bases left unmatched: 3. Germline CDR1 is SGHRS and CDR2 is YFSETQ. CDR3 length: 14 amino acids. The DNA for the CDR3 is TGCGCCAGCAGCGGTGGGACTAGCGGAGAGACCCAGTACTTC. Its protein is CASSGGTSGETQYF.

As for this clone: This specimen includes other DNA sequences encoding the same CDR3. The chain uses TRBV29-1 and TRBJ1-2; weak D call: TRBD1 (5 bases). V lost 6 bases and J 8 bases, leaving 19 bases between the germline ends. The germline gives CDR1 SQVTM, CDR2 ANQGSEA. The CDR3 consists of 13 residues. The CDR3 is CSVSRGQGLGYTF. The CDR3 nucleotides read TGCAGCGTCTCACGAGGTCAGGGACTCGGCTACACCTTC.

The chain combines TRBV18 with TRBJ2-7; no firm D call. Trimming stripped 0 bases from V and 4 bases from J, with 10 bases between. The CDR3 has 14 amino acids. The germline V gene has CDR1 KGHSH and CDR2 LQKENI. The CDR3 sequence: CASSPPRPNYEQYF. For the CDR3, the DNA is TGTGCCAGCTCACCACCACGTCCCAATTACGAGCAGTACTTC. Looking up the rest from reference TRBV18 and TRBJ2-7 gives the full variable domain: NAGVMQNPRHLVRRRGQEARLRCSPMKGHSHVYWYRQLPEEGLKFMVYLQKENIIDESGMPKERFSAEFPKEGPSILRIQQVVRGDSAAYFCASSPPRPNYEQYFGPGTRLTVT.

The chain employs TRBV4-3 and TRBJ2-1; no firm D call. The CDR3 runs to 17 residues. Germline CDR1 LGHNA, CDR2 YSLEER. The V and J ends lost 0 bases and 0 bases respectively, with 12 bases between them. The CDR3 reads CASSQELPASSYNEQFF. The CDR3 nucleotides read TGCGCCAGCAGCCAAGAACTCCCTGCCAGCTCCTACAATGAGCAGTTCTTC.

Of note for this clone: Other DNA sequences in the same sample also yield this CDR3. The V call is TRBV4-2, the J call TRBJ2-1, with no clear D. Trimming cost V 3 bases and J 5 bases, with 2 bases left between them. The CDR3 has 11 amino acids. CDR1 is LGHNA and CDR2 is YNFKEQ in the germline V gene. The CDR3 here is CASSQDNEQFF. The CDR3 DNA reads TGTGCCAGCAGCCAGGACAATGAGCAGTTCTTC.